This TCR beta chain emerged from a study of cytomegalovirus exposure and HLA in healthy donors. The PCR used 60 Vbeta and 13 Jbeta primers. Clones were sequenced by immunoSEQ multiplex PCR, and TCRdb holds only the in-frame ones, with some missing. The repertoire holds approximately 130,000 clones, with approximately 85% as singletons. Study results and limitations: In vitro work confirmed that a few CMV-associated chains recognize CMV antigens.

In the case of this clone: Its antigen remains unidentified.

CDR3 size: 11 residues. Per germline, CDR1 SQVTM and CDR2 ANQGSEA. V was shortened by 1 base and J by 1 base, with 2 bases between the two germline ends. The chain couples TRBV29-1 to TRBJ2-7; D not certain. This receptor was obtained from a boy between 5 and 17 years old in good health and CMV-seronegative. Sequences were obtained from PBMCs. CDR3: CSVEASYEQYF. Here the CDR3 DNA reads TGCAGCGTTGAAGCTTCCTACGAGCAGTACTTC.